This T cell receptor (beta chain) was sequenced for a study of T-cell reconstitution after alpha-beta-depleted transplantation in children. General study findings and limits: The origin of alpha-beta T cells about two months after transplant was reportedly several hundred expanded graft clones. Newly made T cells mostly supplied T-cell counts and diversity one year after transplant.

Germline CDR1 is SGHRS and CDR2 is YFSETQ. V shed 4 bases and J shed 4 bases, with 12 bases lying between them. The CDR3 runs to 14 residues. The sample holds many counts of this clonotype. Antigen unknown. The library targeted TCRbeta and was prepared with unique molecular identifiers. Using its own MiXCR run on the PCR reads, TCRdb lists one record per CDR3 protein. Here the sample spans fewer than 450,000 distinct CDR3 sequences, 16% being singletons. Sequencing used PBMCs, mostly from graft donor cells, obtained 360 days after TCRalphabeta/CD19-depleted stem cell transplant. The chain uses TRBV5-1 and TRBJ1-3; D perhaps matches TRBD1 (5 bases). This TCR was recovered from a male patient under 10 years old who had a stem cell transplant for acute lymphoblastic leukemia, so the T cells may come from the graft donor. The CDR3 loop is CASSPGPSGNTIYF. CDR3 nucleotides: TGCGCCAGCAGCCCGGGACCGTCCGGAAACACCATATATTTT.